These T cell receptor beta chains were read from a single sample in a study of cytomegalovirus exposure and HLA in healthy donors. TCRdb's table, derived via immunoSEQ multiplex PCR, lists solely in-frame clones and lacks some. The sample yields roughly 47,000 clones, more than 85% seen once. Specimen: PBMCs. The receptors derive from a woman aged 18 to 35 in good health and CMV-seronegative. CDR3s include the opening cysteine and the closing phenylalanine or tryptophan. D genes are given only for firm matches. Some rows mark clone size as missing; the rest say once, few, many or name a class of expanded clone.

V	D	size	J	CDR3	DNA
TRBV5-8	TRBD2	once	TRBJ2-5	CASSLGTSGEETQYF	TGTGCCAGCAGCTTGGGGACTAGCGGGGAAGAGACCCAGTACTTC
TRBV18	TRBD1	-	TRBJ1-1	CASSRTGTEAFF	TGTGCCAGCTCAAGGACAGGGACTGAAGCTTTCTTT
TRBV10-3	TRBD2	-	TRBJ2-7	CAISVGGSATYEQYF	TGTGCCATCAGTGTGGGCGGGAGCGCCACCTACGAGCAGTACTTC
TRBV9	TRBD2	-	TRBJ2-5	CASSVTSGQETQYF	TGTGCCAGCAGCGTAACTAGCGGCCAAGAGACCCAGTACTTC
TRBV9	TRBD2	-	TRBJ2-1	CASNSGASYNEQFF	TGTGCCAGCAATAGCGGGGCTTCCTACAATGAGCAGTTCTTC
TRBV13	TRBD1	-	TRBJ2-7	CASSQTGGGEQYF	TGTGCCAGCAGCCAGACAGGGGGCGGTGAGCAGTACTTC
TRBV28	-	-	TRBJ2-3	CASSLPGTDTQYF	TGTGCCAGCAGTCTCCCGGGGACAGATACGCAGTATTTT
TRBV18	-	once	TRBJ2-1	CASSPASASSYNEQFF	TGTGCCAGCTCACCTGCTAGCGCGAGCTCCTACAATGAGCAGTTCTTC
TRBV5-1	TRBD1	-	TRBJ2-4	CASSLEGQGADIQYF	TGCGCCAGCAGCTTGGAAGGACAGGGGGCAGACATTCAGTACTTC
TRBV18	-	-	TRBJ1-6	CASSTSTGDSPLHF	TGTGCCAGCTCGACTAGCACTGGGGATTCACCCCTCCACTTT
TRBV6-1	TRBD1	-	TRBJ1-4	CASSDWNPGQANEKLFF	TGTGCCAGCAGTGACTGGAATCCGGGACAGGCTAATGAAAAACTGTTTTTT
TRBV28	TRBD2	-	TRBJ2-3	CASRTSGRASTDTQYF	TGTGCCAGCAGGACTAGCGGGAGGGCTAGCACAGATACGCAGTATTTT
TRBV7-9	-	-	TRBJ1-3	CASSLAGSSGNTIYF	TGTGCCAGCAGCTTAGCGGGGAGCTCTGGAAACACCATATATTTT